This T cell receptor beta chain was observed in a study of T cells after yellow fever vaccination. TCRdb re-derived calls from the 5' RACE reads in MiXCR, one entry per CDR3 protein. Of some 260,000 distinct CDR3 sequences in the sample, approximately 5.2% are singletons; the top ten hold roughly 3.4%. This clonotype was observed a few times. In germline, CDR1 is GTSNPN, CDR2 SVGIG (reference sequence). Trimming removed 4 bases at V and 1 base at J, with 16 bases between. The CDR3 extends over 15 amino acids. Sequencing used CD4+ T cells sorted from PBMCs, obtained on the day of the yellow fever booster vaccination. The rearrangement links TRBV30 to TRBJ2-5; D possibly corresponds to TRBD2 (5 bases). The clonotype originates from a man younger than 35 who received the YFV17D yellow fever vaccine. This chain's CDR3 is CAWNSGSPIQETQYF. The CDR3 DNA sequence: TGTGCCTGGAATTCGGGGTCCCCTATCCAAGAGACCCAGTACTTC.